A selection of T cell receptor beta chains follows, all from one sample in a study of T cell repertoires in cytomegalovirus infection. TCRdb used MiXCR to reprocess the reads, holding one entry per CDR3 protein. Here the sample spans 300,000 to 400,000 distinct CDR3 sequences, over 7.5% being singletons. The sequenced sample consisted of PBMCs. All receptors derive from a human donor in good health (CMV status not recorded). Some clones in this sample may be carry-over from other donors' samples. The CDR3 runs from the conserved cysteine through the conserved F or W. The D gene is left open where the match is weak. Rows give clone size only sometimes, using once, few, many, or a class for an expanded clone.

DNA	CDR3	size	V	J	D
TGCGCCAGCAGCCAAGATTCGGTTTCTGGAAACACCATATATTTT	CASSQDSVSGNTIYF	NA	TRBV4-3	TRBJ1-3	NA
TGCGCCAGCAGTGAGGGCGGGAGCCCGGAGACCCAGTACTTC	CASSEGGSPETQYF	NA	TRBV10-1	TRBJ2-5	TRBD2
TGTGCCAGCAGCCCACCGGGACTAGCGGTCCAGGATACGCAGTATTTT	CASSPPGLAVQDTQYF	few	TRBV5-4	TRBJ2-3	TRBD2
TGTGCCAGCAGCCAAGTCTATCAGGGGAAAACGAACACCGGGGAGCTGTTTTTT	CASSQVYQGKTNTGELFF	NA	TRBV4-2	TRBJ2-2	NA
TGTGCCAGCAGCGACGGCCGGGGACTAGGCAATCAGCCCCAGCATTTT	CASSDGRGLGNQPQHF	NA	TRBV7-2	TRBJ1-5	NA
TGTGCCAGCAGCTCCACCAGACTAGCGGTGTACGAGCAGTACTTC	CASSSTRLAVYEQYF	many	TRBV7-9	TRBJ2-7	TRBD2
TGTGCCAGCAGCTTAGAGGCAGTCACTGGCGAGCAGTACTTC	CASSLEAVTGEQYF	NA	TRBV7-2	TRBJ2-7	NA
TGTGCCAGCAGTTTAGGAGGGGCGGGGGGAAGCTCCTACAATGAGCAGTTCTTC	CASSLGGAGGSSYNEQFF	few	TRBV12-3/TRBV12-4	TRBJ2-1	TRBD2
TGCGCCAGCAGCCAGGAAGACAGGATGGAAGCTTTCTTT	CASSQEDRMEAFF	NA	TRBV4-1	TRBJ1-1	NA
TGTGCCAGCAGCTCCATCCGGTACCAAGAGACCCAGTACTTC	CASSSIRYQETQYF	few	TRBV7-2	TRBJ2-5	NA